The clone carrying this TCR beta chain has a single count. Its antigen is as yet unknown. This sample is part of a study of blood T cells in healthy people across ages. The CDR3 extends over 15 amino acids. Findings of the study overall: Compared with aged donors, long-lived donors showed fewer expanded clones, suggesting selection. Among T cells, TCR beta diversity per million cells dropped roughly linearly as age rose. Without sorted subsets, naive and antigen-experienced compartments could not be conclusively compared. Estimates based on one million T cells were treated as lower bounds.

Through a sample-barcoded 5' primer and a J-beta primer mix, a second PCR was run for roughly 7 to 12 cycles. MiXCR, applied by TCRdb to the 5' RACE reads, yields one record per CDR3 protein. The table lists 2 million or so distinct CDR3 sequences, around 50% of them singletons. Source material: blood. The V and J genes are TRBV21-1 and TRBJ2-5; the DNA was not used to check the table's D call, TRBD2. TRBV21-1 is assigned pseudogene status. This TCR derives from a woman between 40 and 50 years old in good health. Here the CDR3 reads CASSEGRAGVNEQYF. CDR3 nucleotides: TGTGCCAGCAGCGAGGGACGAGCGGGGGTCAATGAGCAGTACTTC.